This T cell receptor beta chain stems from a study of cytomegalovirus exposure and HLA in healthy donors. V lost 4 bases and J lost 7; bases outside the gene matches: 9. The germline CDR1 and CDR2 sequences are SGDLS and YYNGEE. The length of the CDR3 is 15 residues. Primers: 60 Vbeta forward and 13 Jbeta reverse. The protocol was immunoSEQ multiplex PCR, while the TCRdb copy is restricted to in-frame clones and leaves out a portion. This table has roughly 120,000 clones, about three quarters appearing once. The V call is TRBV9, the J call TRBJ2-2; 8 bases map to TRBD2. This clonotype originated in a human donor in good health. Sequenced: PBMCs. In DNA, the CDR3 is TGTGCCAGCAGCCTAAGGACTAGCTCTGGCGGGGAGCTGTTTTTT. Translating gives CASSLRTSSGGELFF.